This TCR beta chain was recovered during a study of blood T cell repertoires in COVID-19. At the level of the study: The United States, Italy and Spain were the sources of the acute and convalescent COVID-19 samples. T cells, B-cell-depleted T cells, or PBMCs provided the cDNA or gDNA that served as material.

The germline gives CDR1 SGHTA, CDR2 FQGNSA. The ends were cut back, 1 base at V and 9 bases at J, with 13 bases in the middle. CDR3 length: 15 amino acids. Source study methods: Estimation of nucleated cell counts relied on the amplification of reference gene primers. Produced via immunoSEQ multiplex PCR; TCRdb's table is partial and in-frame only. V, J and clone size reflect that table, while D and trimming were determined from the DNA. The sample lists 45,000 to 60,000 clones; around 80% were seen once. What was sequenced was peripheral blood. This sequence was found in a woman older than 75 with acute or convalescent COVID-19. This chain uses TRBV7-2 with TRBJ1-6, with no clear D. CDR3 nucleotides: TGTGCCAGCAGCTTAGATCGGTGGAGAGGTTCACCCCTCCACTTT. Amino acids: CASSLDRWRGSPLHF.